The 12 T cell receptor beta chains presented below share a single source sample, sequenced in a study of blood T cell repertoires in COVID-19. The assay was immunoSEQ multiplex PCR, and TCRdb's table has in-frame clones only and misses some. The sample lists about 250,000 clones, 88% occurring once. Sequencing was carried out using peripheral blood. These receptors all stem from a man at least 80 years old with acute or convalescent COVID-19.

The V gene is TRBV15, the J gene TRBJ1-2; 10 bases map to TRBD1. CDR1 and CDR2 from the germline V gene are LNHNV and YYDKDF (reference sequence). Trimming cost V 1 base and J 3 bases; bases outside gene matches: 5. This CDR3 region has 16 residues. The DNA for the CDR3 is TGTGCCACCAGCAGAGCCGGGACAGGGGCAGACTATGGCTACACCTTC. Its protein product is CATSRAGTGADYGYTF.

The chain is built from TRBV7-2 and TRBJ2-2; D may be TRBD2 (6 bases). The V gene lost 4 bases and the J gene lost 4 bases, with 19 bases spanning the gap. Germline assignment: CDR1 SGHTA and CDR2 FQGNSA. This CDR3 is built from 17 residues. The CDR3 bases are TGTGCCAGCAGCTCTAACCAACCGGGGGTGGGCACCGGGGAGCTGTTTTTT. Its translation: CASSSNQPGVGTGELFF.

This clone showed up just once. The chain uses TRBV7-9 and TRBJ1-4, with 10 bases lining up with TRBD1. Germline values: CDR1 SEHNR, CDR2 FQNEAQ (reference sequence). V shed 7 bases, J shed 3 bases, and the junction held 8 bases outside the gene matches. The CDR3 totals 16 residues. The DNA of the CDR3 is TGTGCCAGCATCAGGACAGGGGGACATTCTAATGAAAAACTGTTTTTT. Translating gives CASIRTGGHSNEKLFF.

This clone was seen a few times. The rearrangement links TRBV9 to TRBJ1-5, with D unclear. This CDR3 has 16 amino acids. The germline CDR1 and CDR2 sequences are SGDLS and YYNGEE. Deletions cut 0 bases from V and 9 bases from J, with 19 bases between. The CDR3 loop reads CASSVEIGVGNVPQHF. CDR3 nucleotides: TGTGCCAGCAGCGTAGAGATCGGGGTGGGAAATGTGCCCCAGCATTTT. Supplemented by reference TRBV9 and TRBJ1-5, the full variable domain reads DSGVTQTPKHLITATGQRVTLRCSPRSGDLSVYWYQQSLDQGLQFLIQYYNGEERAKGNILERFSAQQFPDLHSELNLSSLELGDSALYFCASSVEIGVGNVPQHFGDGTRLSIL.

This clone was detected once. This chain joins TRBV5-4 and TRBJ2-1; TRBD2 matches at 11 bases. Germline assignment: CDR1 SGHNT and CDR2 YYREEE (reference sequence). The junction had 3 bases not matched to a gene; V was cut back by 3 bases and J by 4 bases. This CDR3 has 15 amino acids. CDR3 nucleotide sequence: TGTGCCAGCAGCTCGGGACTAGCGGTTTACAATGAGCAGTTCTTC. Encoded protein: CASSSGLAVYNEQFF.

The V gene is TRBV6-1, the J gene TRBJ2-5; 10 bases fit TRBD2. From germline, CDR1 is MNHNS and CDR2 SASEGT. V gave up 2 bases and J gave up 2 bases; unmatched junction bases: 8. The CDR3 extends over 17 amino acids. The chain's CDR3 is CASSEIVGLAEQETQYF. In DNA, the CDR3 is TGTGCCAGCAGTGAAATAGTAGGACTAGCGGAGCAAGAGACCCAGTACTTC.

CDR3 nucleotide sequence: TGTGCCAGCAGTTTTGGGGACAGTTATGGCTACACCTTC. Its protein product is CASSFGDSYGYTF. The chain uses TRBV27 and TRBJ1-2; 7 bases are shared with TRBD1. Germline-derived CDR1 and CDR2 are MNHEY and SMNVEV (reference sequence). The V and J ends lost 3 bases and 5 bases, in that order; junction bases with no gene match: 3. The CDR3 sequence is 13 residues long.

The chain is built from TRBV12-3 or TRBV12-4 and TRBJ2-7; 9 bases are a match to TRBD1. The CDR3 runs 12 residues. The junction had 5 bases not matched to a gene; V was cut back by 7 bases and J by 7 bases. The CDR3 DNA is TGTGCCAGCAAGGACAGGGGATGGGAGCAGTACTTC. This sequence encodes CASKDRGWEQYF.

This chain joins TRBV11-2 and TRBJ1-3; D uncertain. CDR3 length: 12 amino acids. From germline, CDR1 is SGHAT and CDR2 FQNNGV. V was shortened by 5 bases and J by 4 bases, with 6 bases between the two germline ends. The CDR3 sequence: CASSPHGNTIYF. CDR3 DNA sequence: TGTGCCAGCAGCCCACACGGAAACACCATATATTTT.

The V gene is TRBV4-2, the J gene TRBJ2-2; 7 bases align to TRBD1. Germline CDR1 LGHNA, CDR2 YNFKEQ. The trim removed 0 bases at V and 3 bases at J, leaving 7 bases unmatched. The CDR3 runs 17 residues. The CDR3 region is CASSQDWETGYTGELFF. The CDR3 DNA is TGTGCCAGCAGCCAAGATTGGGAGACAGGGTACACCGGGGAGCTGTTTTTT.

This clone has just one count. The CDR3 DNA sequence: TGTGCCAGCACAGGGTTTAGCTCTGGGGCCAACGTCCTGACTTTC. This sequence encodes CASTGFSSGANVLTF. The V call is TRBV2, the J call TRBJ2-6; maybe TRBD1 (5 bases). Germline CDR1 is SNHLY and CDR2 is FYNNEI. The CDR3 is 15 residues long. Trimming removed 7 bases at V and 0 bases at J, with 10 bases between.

Worth noting for this clone: This specimen includes other DNA sequences encoding the same CDR3. The rearrangement joins TRBV9 to TRBJ2-2; TRBD1 aligns across 10 bases. Germline assignment: CDR1 SGDLS and CDR2 YYNGEE. The CDR3 has 15 amino acids. Trimming took 4 bases from V and 4 from J; bases not matched to a gene: 4. This chain's CDR3 is CASSTRTGGTGELFF. The CDR3 DNA sequence: TGTGCCAGCAGCACCCGGACAGGGGGCACCGGGGAGCTGTTTTTT.